This TCR beta chain originates from a study of blood T cell repertoires in COVID-19. CDR1 is ENHRY, CDR2 SYGVKD, per germline. V gave up 3 bases and J gave up 6 bases; unmatched junction bases: 4. The CDR3 is 14 residues long. Study processing details: Reference gene primer amplification in the assay estimated nucleated cell counts. The protocol was immunoSEQ multiplex PCR, while the TCRdb copy is restricted to in-frame clones and leaves out a portion. The V and J calls and the clone size are those of that table, but D and trimming were determined from the DNA. The data contain fewer than 350,000 clones, around 87% of them seen just once; the ten biggest clones take up approximately 7.8%.

The receptor was derived from a woman aged 50 to 60 who had recovered from COVID-19. V is TRBV10-3 and J is TRBJ2-1; 8 nucleotides agree with TRBD2. The sequenced sample was peripheral blood. CDR3 loop: CAISDDGGANEQFF. The CDR3 region has the DNA TGTGCCATCAGTGATGACGGGGGGGCCAATGAGCAGTTCTTC.